A single sample gave rise to the 10 T cell receptor beta chains below, sequenced in a study of tumor-infiltrating lymphocytes in primary liver carcinoma. cDNA specific to TCR beta was made from about 550 ng of total RNA, with a constant-region primer employed for priming. TCR beta libraries came from three nested multiplex PCR rounds using slightly modified ARM-PCR. Investigators reported that the first two PCR rounds, at around 10 cycles each, used TRBV1-TRBV30 forward primers with a C-beta reverse primer. TCRdb itself ran the multiplex PCR reads through MiXCR, one entry per CDR3 protein. The sample has almost 200,000 distinct CDR3 sequences; less than 70% are singletons. Germline DNA was also extracted, and blood RNA derived from unsorted whole blood. The sequenced sample consisted of peripheral blood. The receptors originated from a woman aged 55-70 years with primary liver carcinoma and hepatitis B virus infection.

In this sample, this clonotype turned up a few times. The chain carries TRBV24-1 and TRBJ2-1, with a tentative D call TRBD1 (6 bases). Trimming removed 2 bases from V and 3 bases from J, with 13 bases in between. The germline gives CDR1 KGHDR, CDR2 SFDVKD. CDR3 length: 16 residues. The CDR3 loop is CATSDSAVQGYNEQFF. In DNA, the CDR3 is TGTGCCACCAGTGATTCGGCAGTACAGGGCTACAATGAGCAGTTCTTC.

Points on this clonotype: The junction departs from the called germline gene at one end, perhaps through a read error. V usage is TRBV11-2 and J usage is TRBJ2-7; 8 bases are shared with TRBD2. The CDR3 extends over 18 amino acids. Germline V CDR1 and CDR2: SGHAT, FQNNGV. As DNA, the CDR3 is TGTACCAGCAGCTTAAATTGGGTCAGTCTAGCGGGTCCCTACGAGCGGTACTTC. Its translation: CTSSLNWVSLAGPYERYF.

Points on this clonotype: The germline gene is not matched at one end of the junction; a read error may be the cause. V usage is TRBV12-3 or TRBV12-4 and J usage is TRBJ2-1, with no clear D. The CDR3 length is 12 residues. CDR3 in amino acids: CASRSPRAEQFF. As DNA, the CDR3 is TGTGCCAGCAGATCCCCCCGAGCTGAGCAGTTTTTC.

This chain joins TRBV24-1 and TRBJ2-1; 7 positions agree with TRBD2. J was trimmed by 6 bases and V by 2 bases; bases with no gene match: 3. CDR1 is KGHDR and CDR2 is SFDVKD in the germline V gene. The CDR3 totals 14 residues. The CDR3 DNA reads as TGTGCCACCAGTGATTCTAGCGGCCGCAATGAGCAGTTCTTC. The encoded protein is CATSDSSGRNEQFF.

The J gene is TRBJ2-5, the V gene TRBV6-2 or TRBV6-3, with TRBD2 identical over 12 bases. TRBJ2-3 matches the DNA end more closely, so the J call is doubtful. The CDR3 spans 15 residues. The germline V gene encodes CDR1 MNHEY and CDR2 SVGEGT. DNA of the CDR3: TGTGCCAGTAGCCCGACTAGCGGGAGATTAGGTGCGCAGTATTTT. Amino acids: CASSPTSGRLGAQYF.

This clonotype was recorded only once. One base away lies a much larger clone, so this may be a sequencing read error. The chain combines TRBV12-3 or TRBV12-4 with TRBJ1-1; 7 positions match TRBD1. This CDR3 has 14 residues. V trimming: 6 bases; J trimming: 1 base; junction bases outside the gene matches: 5. CDR3 DNA: TGTGCCAGCAGCCAGGGACAGCCGAACACTGAAGCTTTCTTT. Amino acids: CASSQGQPNTEAFF.

The V and J genes are TRBV11-2 and TRBJ1-1; no firm D call. Looked up from germline, CDR1 is SGHAT and CDR2 is FQNNGV. The CDR3 contains 13 residues. The V end lost 6 bases, the J end lost 5 bases, and 13 bases lay between the germline ends. The CDR3 bases are TGTGCCAGCAGTTCACACCCAAGTACTGAAGCTTTCTTT. Its translation: CASSSHPSTEAFF.

As for this clonotype: A much larger clone lies one base from this, so it may be a read error. The chain combines TRBV6-1 with TRBJ2-7; the match to TRBD1 covers 7 bases. CDR1 is MNHNS and CDR2 is SASEGT in the germline V gene. The CDR3 loop spans 14 amino acids. CDR3 sequence: CASSDPGGPYEQCF. The DNA of the CDR3 is TGTGCCAGCAGTGACCCAGGGGGTCCCTACGAGCAGTGCTTC.

This clonotype occurred many times. This chain connects TRBV4-1 to TRBJ2-3, with TRBD2 identical over 14 bases. Germline V gene lookup returns CDR1 MGHRA and CDR2 YSYEKL. The J segment lost 5 bases and the V segment lost 4 bases, leaving 2 bases of the junction unmatched. This CDR3 contains 15 residues. CDR3 sequence: CASSLGLAGGDTQYF. Written as DNA, the CDR3 is TGCGCCAGCAGCCTCGGACTAGCGGGAGGAGATACGCAGTATTTT.

As to this clonotype: At one end the junction does not follow the germline gene, possibly because of a read error. This chain connects TRBV6-6 to TRBJ2-5; TRBD1 matches at 8 bases. The CDR3 has 15 amino acids. Per the germline V gene, CDR1 is MNHNY and CDR2 is SVGAGI (reference sequence). The CDR3 sequence: CVSGQGQNQQETQYF. DNA for the CDR3: TGTGTCAGCGGACAGGGCCAAAACCAACAAGAGACCCAATACTTC.